One sample yielded the 20 T cell receptor beta chains listed below, sequenced in a study of T cell responses to AZD1222 COVID-19 vaccine. Sequenced by immunoSEQ multiplex PCR; TCRdb stores in-frame clones only, minus some. The sample consists of 70,000 to 95,000 clones, roughly 84% of them appearing once. The source material was peripheral blood, sampled 28 days after the second AZD1222 dose. Every receptor here comes from an adult who received the AZD1222 COVID-19 vaccine.

This clone was counted between two and nine times. V is TRBV2 and J is TRBJ1-1; D gene uncertain. The CDR3 is 13 residues long. The V and J ends lost 7 bases and 1 base respectively, with 10 bases between them. The germline gives CDR1 SNHLY, CDR2 FYNNEI. The CDR3 nucleotides read TGTGCCAGCACCGAGGACCGGAACACTGAAGCTTTCTTT. Its translation is CASTEDRNTEAFF.

This chain joins TRBV6-4 and TRBJ1-1, with TRBD1 matching over 9 bases. This CDR3 spans 14 amino acids. Germline assignment: CDR1 MRHNA and CDR2 SNTAGT. V gave up 7 bases and J gave up 5 bases; unmatched junction bases: 8. The CDR3 is CASTRGQGGTEAFF. Written as DNA, the CDR3 is TGTGCCAGCACTCGGGGACAGGGAGGAACTGAAGCTTTCTTT.

The chain employs TRBV6-5 and TRBJ1-5; weak D call: TRBD1 (6 bases). The V end lost 6 bases, the J end lost 10 bases, and 19 bases lay between the germline ends. CDR3 size: 14 residues. CDR1 is MNHEY and CDR2 is SVGAGI in the germline V gene. CDR3 in DNA: TGTGCCAGCAGCCGACAGGCGACCTACACTCCCCAGCATTTT. Amino acids: CASSRQATYTPQHF.

The chain uses TRBV27 and TRBJ2-6; no reliable D call. The CDR3 length is 13 residues. Germline V CDR1 and CDR2: MNHEY, SMNVEV (reference sequence). The V gene lost 6 bases and the J gene lost 0 bases, with 3 bases spanning the gap. The CDR3 is CASRDSGANVLTF. CDR3 DNA sequence: TGTGCCAGCAGGGACTCTGGGGCCAACGTCCTGACTTTC.

The V gene is TRBV28, the J gene TRBJ1-5; D unresolved. The CDR3 length is 16 residues. Germline CDR1 and CDR2: MDHEN and SYDVKM. The ends were cut back, 1 base at V and 6 bases at J, with 16 bases in the middle. In DNA, the CDR3 is TGTGCCAGCAGTTTATTACGATCACTTGGGAGTCAGCCCCAGCATTTT. Protein sequence: CASSLLRSLGSQPQHF.

This clone was recorded only once. Other DNA sequences in this specimen translate into the identical CDR3. In DNA form, the CDR3 reads TGTGCCAGCAGCCTAAAGAACACTGAAGCTTTCTTT. As protein: CASSLKNTEAFF. The J gene is TRBJ1-1, the V gene TRBV7-9; D uncertain. Germline CDR1 is SEHNR and CDR2 is FQNEAQ (reference sequence). This CDR3 is built from 12 residues. V shed 5 bases and J shed 1 base, with 5 bases lying between them. Drawing the rest from reference TRBV7-9 and TRBJ1-1, the complete variable domain is DTGVSQNPRHKITKRGQNVTFRCDPISEHNRLYWYRQTLGQGPEFLTYFQNEAQLEKSRLLSDRFSAERPKGSFSTLEIQRTEQGDSAMYLCASSLKNTEAFFGQGTRLTVV.

The chain couples TRBV2 to TRBJ1-2; 7 bases match TRBD1. Trimming cost V 8 bases and J 4 bases; bases outside gene matches: 4. The CDR3 covers 12 residues. In germline, CDR1 is SNHLY, CDR2 FYNNEI. The CDR3 bases are TGTGCCAGCGGAGGACAGGTCTATGGCTACACCTTC. The encoded protein is CASGGQVYGYTF.

The gene calls are TRBV11-2 and TRBJ1-2; weak D call: TRBD1 (6 bases). The germline V and J ends were trimmed by 5 bases and 4 bases, with 20 bases remaining between them. In germline, CDR1 is SGHAT, CDR2 FQNNGV. The CDR3 loop spans 16 amino acids. This chain's CDR3 is CASSLFVRQARYGYTF. Here the CDR3 DNA reads TGTGCCAGCAGCCTATTCGTCCGACAGGCCCGCTATGGCTACACCTTC.

The chain joins TRBV30 to TRBJ1-1; tentative D call: TRBD1 (5 bases). Germline loops: CDR1 GTSNPN, CDR2 SVGIG (reference sequence). The V end lost 1 base, the J end lost 2 bases, and 11 bases lay between the germline ends. The CDR3 is made up of 14 amino acids. The CDR3: CAWSGRGYNTEAFF. The DNA for the CDR3 is TGTGCCTGGAGTGGTCGGGGCTACAACACTGAAGCTTTCTTT.

The chain links TRBV28 to TRBJ2-6; D not certain. V was trimmed by 5 bases and J by 3 bases, leaving 5 bases between them. CDR1 MDHEN and CDR2 SYDVKM come from the germline V gene. The CDR3 has 13 residues. The CDR3, as DNA: TGTGCCAGCAGTCTTATTGGGGCCAACGTCCTGACTTTC. Translated: CASSLIGANVLTF. Combining the CDR3 with reference TRBV28 and TRBJ2-6 gives the whole variable domain DVKVTQSSRYLVKRTGEKVFLECVQDMDHENMFWYRQDPGLGLRLIYFSYDVKMKEKGDIPEGYSVSREKKERFSLILESASTNQTSMYLCASSLIGANVLTFGAGSRLTVL.

The gene calls are TRBV6-5 and TRBJ1-5; TRBD1 might be the D (5 bases). The V and J ends lost 4 bases and 6 bases respectively, with 10 bases between them. The CDR3 extends over 13 amino acids. CDR1 is MNHEY, CDR2 SVGAGI, per germline. CDR3 protein: CASSWSGIQPQHF. The DNA of the CDR3 is TGTGCCAGCAGTTGGTCAGGGATTCAGCCCCAGCATTTT.

V and J are TRBV25-1 and TRBJ2-1; 8 bases line up with TRBD1. CDR3 length: 16 amino acids. Germline V gene data show CDR1 as MGHDK and CDR2 as SYGVNS. The ends lost 4 bases at V and 2 bases at J; junction bases unmatched: 7. CDR3 protein: CASSGPTGEAYNEQFF. In nucleotides, the CDR3 is TGTGCCAGCAGTGGCCCGACAGGGGAAGCCTACAATGAGCAGTTCTTC.

The chain recombines TRBV11-2 with TRBJ2-7; 7 nucleotides agree with TRBD1. Germline-derived CDR1 and CDR2 are SGHAT and FQNNGV. V shed 4 bases, J shed 9 bases, and the junction held 24 bases outside the gene matches. The CDR3 covers 18 residues. The CDR3 is CASSSHRGISVDSYRQYF. The CDR3 nucleotides are TGTGCCAGCAGCTCACACAGGGGAATTTCGGTCGATTCCTATAGGCAGTACTTC.

V and J are TRBV19 and TRBJ1-5, with 11 bases matching TRBD1. V lost 5 bases to trimming and J lost 6 bases; unmatched junction nucleotides: 6. CDR3 length: 15 residues. From germline, CDR1 is LNHDA and CDR2 SQIVND (reference sequence). CDR3 in amino acids: CASSLGTGGTQPQHF. The CDR3 bases are TGTGCCAGTAGTCTAGGGACAGGGGGGACTCAGCCCCAGCATTTT.

This clone was found many times. The V gene is TRBV20-1, the J gene TRBJ2-7; 8 bases align to TRBD2. Per germline, CDR1 DFQATT and CDR2 SNEGSKA (reference sequence). The CDR3 spans 11 residues. Germline trimming cut 3 bases from V and 10 bases from J; bases unmatched to any gene: 5. CDR3 DNA: TGCAGTGCTAGCGGTAGCGGGACACAGTACTTC. This sequence encodes CSASGSGTQYF.

The CDR3 region is CSVEDREGSSYEQYF. CDR3 nucleotide sequence: TGCAGCGTTGAAGACCGGGAGGGGTCCTCCTACGAGCAGTACTTC. The chain joins TRBV29-1 to TRBJ2-7; 8 bases match TRBD2. Germline values: CDR1 SQVTM, CDR2 ANQGSEA. Losses at the gene ends were 0 bases for V and 0 bases for J; bases not matched to a gene: 4. This CDR3 is 15 amino acids long.

This clone was detected only a few times. The V gene is TRBV28, the J gene TRBJ2-7; 11 nucleotides agree with TRBD2. Trimming removed 4 bases from V and 4 bases from J; junction bases left unmatched: 12. This CDR3 region has 17 residues. The germline CDR1 and CDR2 sequences are MDHEN and SYDVKM. The CDR3 here is CASSSGTSGRFFYEQYF. CDR3 nucleotides: TGTGCCAGCAGTTCCGGGACTAGCGGCCGTTTTTTTTACGAGCAGTACTTC.

The chain has TRBV19 and TRBJ1-1; D may be TRBD1 (6 bases). The CDR3 loop spans 16 amino acids. The ends were cut back, 2 bases at V and 5 bases at J, with 18 bases in the middle. Germline-derived CDR1 and CDR2 are LNHDA and SQIVND (reference sequence). In DNA, the CDR3 is TGTGCCAGTAGTATAAGAGTGCGGGGGGCTCCAACTGAAGCTTTCTTT. This codes for CASSIRVRGAPTEAFF.

V and J are TRBV5-4 and TRBJ2-3; D is undetermined. The CDR3 is made up of 17 amino acids. Trimming took off 0 bases at V and 0 bases at J, with 14 bases between the two ends. Germline V gene sequence: CDR1 SGHNT, CDR2 YYREEE (reference sequence). The CDR3: CASSLAVVSTSTDTQYF. CDR3 in DNA: TGTGCCAGCAGCTTGGCGGTGGTGTCCACTAGCACAGATACGCAGTATTTT.

The rearrangement links TRBV28 to TRBJ1-1; TRBD1 is a possible D gene (5 bases). Per the germline V gene, CDR1 is MDHEN and CDR2 is SYDVKM. The ends were cut back, 8 bases at V and 1 base at J, with 20 bases in the middle. The CDR3 is 16 amino acids. The CDR3 is CASPAGEGLRNTEAFF. CDR3 DNA sequence: TGTGCCAGCCCGGCCGGAGAGGGGTTAAGGAACACTGAAGCTTTCTTT.